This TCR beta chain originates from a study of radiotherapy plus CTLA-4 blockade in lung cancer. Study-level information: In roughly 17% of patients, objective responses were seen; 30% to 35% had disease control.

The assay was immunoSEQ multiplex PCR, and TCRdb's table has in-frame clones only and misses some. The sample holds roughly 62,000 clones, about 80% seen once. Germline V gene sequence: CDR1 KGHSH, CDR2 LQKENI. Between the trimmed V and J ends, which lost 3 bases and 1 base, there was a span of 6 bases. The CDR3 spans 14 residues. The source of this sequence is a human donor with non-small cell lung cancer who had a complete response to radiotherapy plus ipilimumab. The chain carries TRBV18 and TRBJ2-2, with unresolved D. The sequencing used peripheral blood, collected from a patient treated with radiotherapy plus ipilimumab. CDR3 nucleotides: TGTGCCAGCTCACCGCAGGAGAACACCGGGGAGCTGTTTTTT. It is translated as CASSPQENTGELFF.